This T cell receptor (beta chain) was retrieved from a study of regulatory T cells in long-lasting Graves disease. Study background: Patients with new Graves' disease had used antithyroid drugs below 3 months.

CDR3 regions were amplified by Arm-PCR using iRepertoire HTBI primers to build TCR beta libraries. TCRdb independently ran MiXCR on the multiplex PCR reads; one entry per CDR3 protein. The repertoire holds 250,000 to 400,000 distinct CDR3 sequences, with 15% to 20% as singletons. The time point is: newly diagnosed GD, antithyroid drugs for less than 3 months. Construction of the TCR library relied on RNA isolated from PBMCs. American Thyroid Association guidelines defined Graves' disease diagnosis. This TCR derives from a female donor with Graves disease. The source material was peripheral blood mononuclear cells (PBMCs), sampled at new diagnosis, from a patient treated with antithyroid drugs.

CDR3 in DNA: TGCAGTGCTAGGAGCCTCGGGGGGGGGACAGAGTTAACCCAGTACTTC. Protein sequence: CSARSLGGGTELTQYF. This chain joins TRBV20-1 and TRBJ2-5; tentative D call: TRBD2 (8 bases). CDR3 size: 16 residues. The V end was cut by 3 bases, the J end by 8 bases, with 25 bases between. Germline V gene sequence: CDR1 DFQATT, CDR2 SNEGSKA (reference sequence).